This T cell receptor (beta chain) came from a study of monozygotic twins with inflammatory bowel disease. Study-wide results and caveats: Individual T cell subtypes were not distinguishable. Diversity of TCRbeta measured by inverse Simpson was lower in IBD patients than in healthy co-twins.

Comments on this clonotype: Its specificity is unknown.

Using eight separate reactions per sample, the authors generated cDNA. Each UMI, carrying a 6-nucleotide sample barcode, came from template switching. Following a re-call of the 5' RACE reads, TCRdb has one entry per CDR3 protein and lacks DNA. Recorded for this sample: approximately 380,000 distinct CDR3 sequences. Germline loops: CDR1 SGHAT, CDR2 FQNNGV. This CDR3 is built from 13 residues. The V call is TRBV11-2, the J call TRBJ2-1; TCRdb calls TRBD1, which cannot be checked without DNA. The TCR was taken from a human donor with ulcerative colitis or Crohn's disease, or a healthy co-twin of an affected twin (not recorded which). Sequences were obtained from blood. The CDR3 sequence is CASSRPGSGYQFF.